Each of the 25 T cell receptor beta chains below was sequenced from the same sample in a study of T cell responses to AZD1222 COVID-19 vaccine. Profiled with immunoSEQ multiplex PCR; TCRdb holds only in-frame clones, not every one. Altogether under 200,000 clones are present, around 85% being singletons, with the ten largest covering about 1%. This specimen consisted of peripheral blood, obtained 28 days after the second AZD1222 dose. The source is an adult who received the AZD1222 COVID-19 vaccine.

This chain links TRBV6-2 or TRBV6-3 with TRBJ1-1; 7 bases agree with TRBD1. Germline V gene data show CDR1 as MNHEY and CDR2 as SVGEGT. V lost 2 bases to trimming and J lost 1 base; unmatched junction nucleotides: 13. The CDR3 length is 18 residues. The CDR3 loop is CASSYPYPLQGRNTEAFF. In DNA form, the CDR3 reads TGTGCCAGCAGTTACCCGTACCCCCTACAGGGGCGGAACACTGAAGCTTTCTTT.

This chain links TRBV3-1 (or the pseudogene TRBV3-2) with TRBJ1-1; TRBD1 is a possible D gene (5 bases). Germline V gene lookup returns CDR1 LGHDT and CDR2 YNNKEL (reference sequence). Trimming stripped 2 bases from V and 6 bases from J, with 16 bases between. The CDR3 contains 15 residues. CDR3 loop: CASSQFPGSRPEAFF. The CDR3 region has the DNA TGTGCCAGCAGCCAATTTCCAGGGTCGCGCCCTGAAGCTTTCTTT.

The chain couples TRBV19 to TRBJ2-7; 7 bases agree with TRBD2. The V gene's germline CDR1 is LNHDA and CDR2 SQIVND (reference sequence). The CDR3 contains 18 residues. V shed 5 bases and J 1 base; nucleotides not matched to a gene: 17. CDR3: CASSATWGGAGISYEQYF. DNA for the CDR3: TGTGCCAGTAGTGCTACGTGGGGGGGAGCCGGAATTTCCTACGAGCAGTACTTC. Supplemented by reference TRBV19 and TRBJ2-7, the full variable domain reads DGGITQSPKYLFRKEGQNVTLSCEQNLNHDAMYWYRQDPGQGLRLIYYSQIVNDFQKGDIAEGYSVSREKKESFPLTVTSAQKNPTAFYLCASSATWGGAGISYEQYFGPGTRLTVT.

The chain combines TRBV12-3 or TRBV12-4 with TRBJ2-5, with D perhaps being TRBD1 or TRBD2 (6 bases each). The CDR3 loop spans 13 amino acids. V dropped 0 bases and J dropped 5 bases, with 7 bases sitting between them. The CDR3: CASSLAGGETQYF. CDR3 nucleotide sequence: TGTGCCAGCAGTTTAGCGGGGGGCGAGACCCAGTACTTC.

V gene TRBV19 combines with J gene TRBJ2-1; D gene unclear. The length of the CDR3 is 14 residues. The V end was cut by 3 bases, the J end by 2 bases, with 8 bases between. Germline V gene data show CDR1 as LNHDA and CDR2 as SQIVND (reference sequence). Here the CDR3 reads CASSMGLTYNEQFF. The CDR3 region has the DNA TGTGCCAGTAGTATGGGATTGACCTACAATGAGCAGTTCTTC.

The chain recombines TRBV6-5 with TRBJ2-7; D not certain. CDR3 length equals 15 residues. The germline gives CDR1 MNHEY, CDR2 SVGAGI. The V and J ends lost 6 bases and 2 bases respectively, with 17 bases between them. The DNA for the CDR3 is TGTGCCAGCAGAACCGACGGCGCAACTACCTACGAGCAGTACTTC. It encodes CASRTDGATTYEQYF.

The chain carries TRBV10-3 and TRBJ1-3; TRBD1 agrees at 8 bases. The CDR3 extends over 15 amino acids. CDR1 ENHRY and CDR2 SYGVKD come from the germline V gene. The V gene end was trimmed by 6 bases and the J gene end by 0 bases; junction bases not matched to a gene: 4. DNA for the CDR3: TGTGCCATCAGCTGGACAGGGAACTCTGGAAACACCATATATTTT. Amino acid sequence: CAISWTGNSGNTIYF.

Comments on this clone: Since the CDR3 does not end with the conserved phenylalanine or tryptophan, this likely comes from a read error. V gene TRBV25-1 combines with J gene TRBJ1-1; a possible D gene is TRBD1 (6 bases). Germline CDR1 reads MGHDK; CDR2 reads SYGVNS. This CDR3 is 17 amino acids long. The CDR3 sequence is CAISGGRTYTMSTEAFS. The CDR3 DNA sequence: TGTGCCATCAGTGGGGGGCGGACATACACGATGAGCACTGAAGCTTTCTCT.

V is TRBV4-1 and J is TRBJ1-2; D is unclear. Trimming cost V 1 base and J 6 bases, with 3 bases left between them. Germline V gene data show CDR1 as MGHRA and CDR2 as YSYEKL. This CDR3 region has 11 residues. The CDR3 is CASSQVNGYTF. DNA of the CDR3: TGCGCCAGCAGCCAAGTAAATGGCTACACCTTC.

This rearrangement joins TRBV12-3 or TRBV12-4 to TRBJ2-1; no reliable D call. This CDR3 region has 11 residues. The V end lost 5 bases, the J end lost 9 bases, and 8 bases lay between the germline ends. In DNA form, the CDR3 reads TGTGCCAGCAGTCACCCGGGTGAGCAGTTCTTC. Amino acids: CASSHPGEQFF.

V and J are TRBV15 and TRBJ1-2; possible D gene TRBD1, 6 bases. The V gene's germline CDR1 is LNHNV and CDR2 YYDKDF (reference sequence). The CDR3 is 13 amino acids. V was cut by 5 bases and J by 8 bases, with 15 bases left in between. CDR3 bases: TGTGCCACCAGCGCCCGGACAGCCCAGGGCTACACCTTC. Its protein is CATSARTAQGYTF.

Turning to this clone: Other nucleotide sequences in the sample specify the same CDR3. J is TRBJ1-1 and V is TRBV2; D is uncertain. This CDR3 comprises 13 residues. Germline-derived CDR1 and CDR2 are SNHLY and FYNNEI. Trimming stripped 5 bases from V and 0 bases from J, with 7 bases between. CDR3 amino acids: CASSLDLNTEAFF. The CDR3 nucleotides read TGTGCCAGCAGTCTAGACCTGAACACTGAAGCTTTCTTT.

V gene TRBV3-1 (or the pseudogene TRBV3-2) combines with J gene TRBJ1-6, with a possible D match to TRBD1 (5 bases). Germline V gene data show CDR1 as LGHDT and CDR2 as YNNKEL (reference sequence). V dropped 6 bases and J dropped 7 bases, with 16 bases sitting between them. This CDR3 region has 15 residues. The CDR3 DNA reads TGTGCCAGCAGAGCCCAGACAGTGATCAATTCACCCCTCCACTTT. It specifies CASRAQTVINSPLHF.

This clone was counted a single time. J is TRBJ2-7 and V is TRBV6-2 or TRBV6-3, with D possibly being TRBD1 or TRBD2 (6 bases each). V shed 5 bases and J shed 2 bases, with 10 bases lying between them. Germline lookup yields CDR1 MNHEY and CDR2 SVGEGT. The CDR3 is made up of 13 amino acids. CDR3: CASSRGETYEQYF. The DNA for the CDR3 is TGTGCCAGCAGTAGGGGGGAAACCTACGAGCAGTACTTC.

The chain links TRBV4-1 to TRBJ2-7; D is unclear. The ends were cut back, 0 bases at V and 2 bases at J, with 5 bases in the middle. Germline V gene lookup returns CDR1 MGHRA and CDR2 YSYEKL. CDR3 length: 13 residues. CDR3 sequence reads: CASSQESAYEQYF. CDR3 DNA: TGCGCCAGCAGCCAAGAGAGCGCCTACGAGCAGTACTTC.

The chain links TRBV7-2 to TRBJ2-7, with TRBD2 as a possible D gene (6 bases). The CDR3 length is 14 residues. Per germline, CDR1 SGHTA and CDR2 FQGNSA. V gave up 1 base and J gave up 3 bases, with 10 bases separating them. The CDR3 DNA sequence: TGTGCCAGCAGCTTAGGGGCGGGGAGCTACGAGCAGTACTTC. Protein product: CASSLGAGSYEQYF.

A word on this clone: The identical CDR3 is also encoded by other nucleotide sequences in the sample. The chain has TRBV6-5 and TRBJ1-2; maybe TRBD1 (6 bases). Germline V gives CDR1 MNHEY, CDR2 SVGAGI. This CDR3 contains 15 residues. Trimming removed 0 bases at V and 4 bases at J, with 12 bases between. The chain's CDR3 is CASSYSRGLGYGYTF. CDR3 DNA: TGTGCCAGCAGTTACTCGCGGGGGCTTGGCTATGGCTACACCTTC.

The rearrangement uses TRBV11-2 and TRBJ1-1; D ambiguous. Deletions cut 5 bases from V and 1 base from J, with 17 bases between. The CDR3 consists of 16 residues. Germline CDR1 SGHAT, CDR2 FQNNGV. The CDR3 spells CASSAPSGTGNTEAFF. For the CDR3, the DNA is TGTGCCAGCAGCGCCCCCTCGGGCACGGGGAACACTGAAGCTTTCTTT.

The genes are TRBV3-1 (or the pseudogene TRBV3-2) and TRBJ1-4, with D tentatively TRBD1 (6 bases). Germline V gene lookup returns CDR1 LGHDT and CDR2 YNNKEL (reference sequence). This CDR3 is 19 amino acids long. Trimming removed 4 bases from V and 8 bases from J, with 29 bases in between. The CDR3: CASSPFRDSSYRVWEKLFF. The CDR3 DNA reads TGTGCCAGCAGCCCCTTCCGGGACTCGTCTTACAGGGTCTGGGAAAAACTGTTTTTT.

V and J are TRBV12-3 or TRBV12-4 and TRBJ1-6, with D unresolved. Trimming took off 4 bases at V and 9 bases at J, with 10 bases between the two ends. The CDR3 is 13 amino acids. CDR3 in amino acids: CASSYREGSPLHF. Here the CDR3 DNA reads TGTGCCAGCAGTTACCGGGAAGGTTCACCCCTCCACTTT.

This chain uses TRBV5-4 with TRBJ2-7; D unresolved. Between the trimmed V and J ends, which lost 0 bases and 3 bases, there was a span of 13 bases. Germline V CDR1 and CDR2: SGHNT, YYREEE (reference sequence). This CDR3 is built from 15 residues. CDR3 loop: CASSLGGKGLYEQYF. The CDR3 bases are TGTGCCAGCAGCTTGGGAGGAAAGGGTCTCTACGAGCAGTACTTC.

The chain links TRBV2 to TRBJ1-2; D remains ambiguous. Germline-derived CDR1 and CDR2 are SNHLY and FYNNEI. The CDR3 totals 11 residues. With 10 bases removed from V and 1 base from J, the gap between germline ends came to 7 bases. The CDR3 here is CAIGDNYGYTF. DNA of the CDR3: TGTGCCATCGGAGATAACTATGGCTACACCTTC.

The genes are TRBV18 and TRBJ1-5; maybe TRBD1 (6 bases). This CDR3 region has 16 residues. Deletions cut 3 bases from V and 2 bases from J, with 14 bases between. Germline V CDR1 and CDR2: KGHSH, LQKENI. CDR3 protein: CASSPVGAQGNQPQHF. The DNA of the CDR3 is TGTGCCAGCTCACCGGTGGGGGCGCAAGGCAATCAGCCCCAGCATTTT.

The CDR3 reads CASSLDRFRTDTQYF. The CDR3 nucleotides are TGTGCCAGCAGCTTAGACAGGTTCCGCACAGATACGCAGTATTTT. The chain is built from TRBV7-8 and TRBJ2-3; D may be TRBD1 (5 bases). Germline lookup yields CDR1 SGHVS and CDR2 FQNEAQ. Trimming took 1 base from V and 1 from J, leaving 9 bases between them. The CDR3 is made up of 15 amino acids.

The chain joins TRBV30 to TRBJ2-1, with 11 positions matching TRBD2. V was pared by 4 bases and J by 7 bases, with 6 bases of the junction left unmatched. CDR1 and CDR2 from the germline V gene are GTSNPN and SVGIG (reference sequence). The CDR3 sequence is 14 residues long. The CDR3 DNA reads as TGTGCCTGGAACCCTAGCGGGGGGCATAATGAGCAGTTCTTC. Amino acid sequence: CAWNPSGGHNEQFF.